This TCR beta chain was identified in a study of T cells in narcolepsy. Here immunoSEQ multiplex PCR was the method, and the copy in TCRdb shows in-frame clones only, minus some. Of about 32,000 clones in the sample, roughly 80% are singletons; the top ten hold 3.8%. Study observations and caveats: Some memory CD4+ repertoires had no autoreactive clone sequences.

Concerning this clone itself: Its antigen is currently unknown.

Germline loops: CDR1 ENHRY, CDR2 SYGVKD. CDR3 size: 12 residues. V trimming: 9 bases; J trimming: 5 bases; junction bases outside the gene matches: 2. V and J are TRBV10-3 and TRBJ1-1; 11 bases align to TRBD1. The specimen sequenced was memory (CD45RA-) CD4+ T cells from blood. This TCR was recovered from a human donor in good health. The CDR3 DNA is TGTGCCATAGGACAGGGGGCAACTGAAGCTTTCTTT. Protein product: CAIGQGATEAFF.